The 17 T cell receptor beta chains below were found in one sample sequenced in a study of technical replicates of blood from a handful of donors (dated by TCRdb to about 2017). Library creation used the immunoSEQ multiplex PCR assay. Held by TCRdb, this immuneACCESS table contains in-frame sequences only and omits some clones. Under half of the omission traces to an unresolved V gene where checked; the cause of the rest is unknown. Present in this sample are about 100,000 clones, approximately 94% of which were seen just once. The ten largest clonotypes hold roughly 0.22% of the sample. The sequencing sample was made of T cells isolated from PBMCs. The receptor set was obtained from a human donor in good health.

J is TRBJ1-1 and V is TRBV18; 7 nucleotides match TRBD1. Germline values: CDR1 KGHSH, CDR2 LQKENI. Trimming at V came to 3 bases and at J to 3 bases, leaving 7 bases not matched to a gene. The CDR3 has 15 residues. The DNA for the CDR3 is TGTGCCAGCTCACCCCAGACAGGGAGGCACACTGAAGCTTTCTTT. Protein: CASSPQTGRHTEAFF.

The chain combines TRBV5-1 with TRBJ2-5, with 7 nucleotides matching TRBD1. This CDR3 has 15 amino acids. The germline V gene has CDR1 SGHRS and CDR2 YFSETQ. Trimming cost V 1 base and J 1 base; bases outside gene matches: 4. CDR3 bases: TGCGCCAGCAGCTTGCAGGGACAGAGCCAAGAGACCCAGTACTTC. Protein sequence: CASSLQGQSQETQYF.

This rearrangement joins TRBV6-5 to TRBJ2-5, with 7 bases aligning to TRBD1. CDR1 and CDR2 from the germline V gene are MNHEY and SVGAGI. This CDR3 region has 15 residues. J gave up 1 base and V 8 bases, and 10 bases lay outside the gene matches. CDR3 DNA sequence: TGTGCCAGCCGACACCGGGACAGACGCCAAGAGACCCAGTACTTC. Its protein product is CASRHRDRRQETQYF.

V gene TRBV7-3 combines with J gene TRBJ2-3; 14 bases match TRBD2. CDR3 length equals 16 residues. With 5 bases clipped from V and 4 bases from J, the junction kept 5 bases outside the gene matches. Germline V lookup: CDR1 SGHTA, CDR2 FQGTGA. This chain's CDR3 is CASSPGLAGGSDTQYF. The CDR3 DNA sequence: TGTGCCAGCAGCCCCGGACTAGCGGGGGGATCAGATACGCAGTATTTT.

The rearrangement uses TRBV19 and TRBJ2-1, with D maybe TRBD2 (5 bases). This CDR3 has 13 amino acids. CDR1 is LNHDA, CDR2 SQIVND, per germline (reference sequence). With 6 bases removed from V and 3 bases from J, the gap between germline ends came to 9 bases. As DNA, the CDR3 is TGTGCCAGTAGCCCGGGGAGCTACAATGAGCAGTTCTTC. Its protein product is CASSPGSYNEQFF.

Turning to this clone: The sample holds other DNA sequences that translate to the same CDR3. This rearrangement joins TRBV5-5 to TRBJ2-7; D might be TRBD1 (5 bases). Germline V gives CDR1 SGHKS, CDR2 YYEKEE (reference sequence). Between the trimmed V and J ends, which lost 4 bases and 1 base, there was a span of 12 bases. The CDR3 covers 14 residues. CDR3 DNA: TGTGCCAGCAGCCTACGGACAAGTTCCTACGAGCAGTACTTC. This sequence encodes CASSLRTSSYEQYF. Full variable domain (outside the CDR3, taken from reference TRBV5-5 and TRBJ2-7): DAGVTQSPTHLIKTRGQQVTLRCSPISGHKSVSWYQQVLGQGPQFIFQYYEKEERGRGNFPDRFSARQFPNYSSELNVNALLLGDSALYLCASSLRTSSYEQYFGPGTRLTVT.

This clone has only one observation. V and J are TRBV4-1 and TRBJ1-2, with D unresolved. Germline V gene data show CDR1 as MGHRA and CDR2 as YSYEKL. CDR3 length equals 12 residues. Between the trimmed V and J ends, which lost 1 base and 8 bases, there was a span of 8 bases. The CDR3 loop reads CASSQVQKGYTF. The CDR3 coding sequence is TGCGCCAGCAGCCAAGTACAGAAGGGCTACACCTTC.

V and J are TRBV2 and TRBJ2-7, with 11 bases fitting TRBD2. Germline V gene lookup returns CDR1 SNHLY and CDR2 FYNNEI. With V trimmed by 8 bases and J by 3 bases, 12 bases remained unmatched. The CDR3 length is 16 residues. CDR3: CASRYPSSGGNYEQYF. The CDR3, as DNA: TGTGCCAGCCGCTACCCATCTAGCGGGGGGAACTACGAGCAGTACTTC.

V gene TRBV11-3 combines with J gene TRBJ2-7, with 8 bases that match TRBD1. The CDR3 spans 15 residues. CDR1 and CDR2 (germline): SGHNT, YENEEA. The V segment lost 5 bases and the J segment 1 base; nucleotides outside the gene matches: 7. The CDR3 DNA reads TGTGCCAGCAGCGCAGGTGGGGACAGGTCCTACGAGCAGTACTTC. Protein: CASSAGGDRSYEQYF.

The CDR3 DNA follows: TGCAGCGGGATAGGGGCCGCTCGTTCGACAGATACGCAGTATTTT. Amino acids: CSGIGAARSTDTQYF. The rearrangement uses TRBV29-1 and TRBJ2-3, with D possibly matching TRBD1 (5 bases). The CDR3 covers 15 residues. Trimming took off 7 bases at V and 3 bases at J, with 20 bases between the two ends. The germline V gene has CDR1 SQVTM and CDR2 ANQGSEA.

V and J are TRBV7-2 and TRBJ2-2, with a weak D call TRBD2 (6 bases). Trimming removed 2 bases at V and 1 base at J, with 8 bases between. Looked up from germline, CDR1 is SGHTA and CDR2 is FQGNSA. The CDR3 contains 15 residues. The CDR3 nucleotides read TGTGCCAGCAGCTTATTGGGGGGGAACACCGGGGAGCTGTTTTTT. Encoded protein: CASSLLGGNTGELFF.

The V and J genes are TRBV7-6 and TRBJ1-4, with D possibly matching TRBD1 (6 bases). Germline-derived CDR1 and CDR2 are SGHVS and FNYEAQ. This CDR3 spans 13 amino acids. Between the trimmed V and J ends, which lost 5 bases and 9 bases, there was a span of 13 bases. The CDR3 spells CASSGGPIQKLFF. CDR3 bases: TGTGCCAGCAGCGGGGGCCCTATTCAAAAACTGTTTTTT.

V is TRBV11-2 and J is TRBJ2-7, with 7 nucleotides matching TRBD2. V trimming: 0 bases; J trimming: 4 bases; junction bases outside the gene matches: 6. The CDR3 sequence is 15 residues long. Germline values: CDR1 SGHAT, CDR2 FQNNGV. The CDR3 coding sequence is TGTGCCAGCAGCTTAGAGGGGGGGAGACGGTACGAGCAGTACTTC. As protein: CASSLEGGRRYEQYF. Drawing the rest from reference TRBV11-2 and TRBJ2-7, the complete variable domain is EAGVAQSPRYKIIEKRQSVAFWCNPISGHATLYWYQQILGQGPKLLIQFQNNGVVDDSQLPKDRFSAERLKGVDSTLKIQPAKLEDSAVYLCASSLEGGRRYEQYFGPGTRLTVT.

The chain is built from TRBV28 and TRBJ2-3, with 13 positions matching TRBD2. Trimming removed 6 bases from V and 8 bases from J; junction bases left unmatched: 14. CDR1 MDHEN and CDR2 SYDVKM come from the germline V gene. The CDR3 loop spans 17 amino acids. The CDR3: CASRPRGLAGAGGTQYF. In DNA form, the CDR3 reads TGTGCCAGCAGACCTCGAGGACTAGCGGGGGCCGGGGGTACGCAGTATTTT.

The rearrangement joins TRBV7-8 to TRBJ1-5; no definite D call. Germline CDR1 is SGHVS and CDR2 is FQNEAQ. The CDR3 extends over 13 amino acids. V was shortened by 1 base and J by 4 bases, with 5 bases between the two germline ends. CDR3 protein: CASSLGHNQPQHF. Written as DNA, the CDR3 is TGTGCCAGCAGCTTAGGGCATAATCAGCCCCAGCATTTT.

The chain links TRBV6-4 to TRBJ1-2; the match to TRBD1 covers 12 bases. V lost 7 bases and J lost 7; bases outside the gene matches: 16. Germline CDR1 MRHNA, CDR2 SNTAGT. This CDR3 spans 17 amino acids. CDR3 loop: CASIPAPGQGADCGYTF. DNA of the CDR3: TGTGCCAGCATTCCAGCGCCGGGACAGGGGGCGGATTGTGGCTACACCTTC.

V usage is TRBV14 and J usage is TRBJ1-4; D unresolved. This CDR3 contains 14 residues. Germline-derived CDR1 and CDR2 are SGHDN and FVKESK. Trimming took off 6 bases at V and 2 bases at J, with 10 bases between the two ends. The CDR3 protein is CASSSRITNEKLFF. CDR3 DNA: TGTGCCAGCAGTTCTAGGATTACTAATGAAAAACTGTTTTTT.